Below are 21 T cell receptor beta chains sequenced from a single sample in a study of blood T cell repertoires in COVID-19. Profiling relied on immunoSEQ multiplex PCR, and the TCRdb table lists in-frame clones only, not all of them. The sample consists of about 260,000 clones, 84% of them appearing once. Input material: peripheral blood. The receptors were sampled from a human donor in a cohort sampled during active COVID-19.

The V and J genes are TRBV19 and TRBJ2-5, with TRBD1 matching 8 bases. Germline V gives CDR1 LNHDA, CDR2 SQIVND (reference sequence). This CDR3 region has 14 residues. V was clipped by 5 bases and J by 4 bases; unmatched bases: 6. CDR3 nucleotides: TGTGCCAGTAGTCCCAGGACAGGGCGAGAGACCCAGTACTTC. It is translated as CASSPRTGRETQYF.

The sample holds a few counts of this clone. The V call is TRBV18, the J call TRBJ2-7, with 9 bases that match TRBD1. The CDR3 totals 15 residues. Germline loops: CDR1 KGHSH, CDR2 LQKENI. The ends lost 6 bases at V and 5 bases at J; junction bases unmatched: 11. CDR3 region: CASSQQGTGLDEQYF. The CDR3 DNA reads TGTGCCAGCTCGCAACAAGGGACAGGGCTCGACGAGCAGTACTTC. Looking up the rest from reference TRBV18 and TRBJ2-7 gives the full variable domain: NAGVMQNPRHLVRRRGQEARLRCSPMKGHSHVYWYRQLPEEGLKFMVYLQKENIIDESGMPKERFSAEFPKEGPSILRIQQVVRGDSAAYFCASSQQGTGLDEQYFGPGTRLTVT.

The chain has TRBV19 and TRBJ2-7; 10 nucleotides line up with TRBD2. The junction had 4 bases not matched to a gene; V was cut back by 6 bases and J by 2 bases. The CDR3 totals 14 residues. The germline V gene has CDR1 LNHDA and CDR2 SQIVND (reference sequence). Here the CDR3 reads CASRRAGGPYEQYF. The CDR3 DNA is TGTGCCAGTAGGAGAGCGGGGGGGCCCTACGAGCAGTACTTC.

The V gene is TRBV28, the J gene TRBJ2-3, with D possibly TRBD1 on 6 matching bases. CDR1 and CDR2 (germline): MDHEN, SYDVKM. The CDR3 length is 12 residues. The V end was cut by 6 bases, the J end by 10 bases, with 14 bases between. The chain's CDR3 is CASSLLSGAQYF. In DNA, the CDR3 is TGTGCCAGCAGCTTGTTATCAGGGGCGCAGTATTTT.

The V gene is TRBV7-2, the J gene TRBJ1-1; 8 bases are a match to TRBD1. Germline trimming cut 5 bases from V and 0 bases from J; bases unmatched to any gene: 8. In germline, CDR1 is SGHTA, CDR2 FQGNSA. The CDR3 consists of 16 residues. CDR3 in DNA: TGTGCCAGCAGCCCTCAGAACAGGGGGATGAACACTGAAGCTTTCTTT. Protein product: CASSPQNRGMNTEAFF. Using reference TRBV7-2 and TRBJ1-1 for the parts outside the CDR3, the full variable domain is GAGVSQSPSNKVTEKGKDVELRCDPISGHTALYWYRQSLGQGLEFLIYFQGNSAPDKSGLPSDRFSAERTGGSVSTLTIQRTQQEDSAVYLCASSPQNRGMNTEAFFGQGTRLTVV.

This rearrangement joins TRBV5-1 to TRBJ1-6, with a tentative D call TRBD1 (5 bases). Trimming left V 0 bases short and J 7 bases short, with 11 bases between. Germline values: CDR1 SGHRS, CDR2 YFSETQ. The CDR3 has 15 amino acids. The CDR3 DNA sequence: TGCGCCAGCAGCTTGGCCGGGGCGGGGAATTCACCCCTCCACTTT. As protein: CASSLAGAGNSPLHF.

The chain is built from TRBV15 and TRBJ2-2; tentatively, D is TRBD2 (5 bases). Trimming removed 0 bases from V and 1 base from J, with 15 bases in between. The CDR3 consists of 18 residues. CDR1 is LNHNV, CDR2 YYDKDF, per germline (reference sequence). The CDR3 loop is CATSRDRRERLNTGELFF. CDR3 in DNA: TGTGCCACCAGCAGAGATCGAAGAGAGCGGCTGAACACCGGGGAGCTGTTTTTT.

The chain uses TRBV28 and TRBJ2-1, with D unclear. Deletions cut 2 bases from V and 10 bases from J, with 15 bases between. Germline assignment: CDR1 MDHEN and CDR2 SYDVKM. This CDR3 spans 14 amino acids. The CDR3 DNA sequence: TGTGCCAGCAGTTTAACGCGGTTAGCAGCCGAGCAGTTCTTC. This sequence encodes CASSLTRLAAEQFF.

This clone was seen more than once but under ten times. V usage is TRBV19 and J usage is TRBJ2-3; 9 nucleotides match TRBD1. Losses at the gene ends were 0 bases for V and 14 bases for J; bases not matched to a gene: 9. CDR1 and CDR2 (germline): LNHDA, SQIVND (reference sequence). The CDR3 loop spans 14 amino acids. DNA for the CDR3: TGTGCCAGTAGTATAGACGGACAGGGGACGAGTTGGTATTTT. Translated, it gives CASSIDGQGTSWYF.

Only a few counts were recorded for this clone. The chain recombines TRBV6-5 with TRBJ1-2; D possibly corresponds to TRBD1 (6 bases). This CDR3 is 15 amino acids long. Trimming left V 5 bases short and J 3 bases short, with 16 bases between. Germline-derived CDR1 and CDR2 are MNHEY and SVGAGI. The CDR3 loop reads CASSPGWDTYYGYTF. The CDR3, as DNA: TGTGCCAGCAGTCCCGGATGGGACACATACTATGGCTACACCTTC.

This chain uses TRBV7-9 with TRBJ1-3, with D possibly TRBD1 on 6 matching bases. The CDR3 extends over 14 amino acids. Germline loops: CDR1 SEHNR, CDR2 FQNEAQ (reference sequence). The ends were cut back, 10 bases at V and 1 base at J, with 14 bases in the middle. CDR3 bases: TGTGCCACTGGACAGTCTGCGTCTGGAAACACCATATATTTT. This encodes CATGQSASGNTIYF.

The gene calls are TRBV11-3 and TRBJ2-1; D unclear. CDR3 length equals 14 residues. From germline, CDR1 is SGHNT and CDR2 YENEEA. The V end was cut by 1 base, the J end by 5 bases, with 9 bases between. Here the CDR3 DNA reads TGTGCCAGCAGCTTAGGAACACCCAACAATGAGCAGTTCTTC. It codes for CASSLGTPNNEQFF.

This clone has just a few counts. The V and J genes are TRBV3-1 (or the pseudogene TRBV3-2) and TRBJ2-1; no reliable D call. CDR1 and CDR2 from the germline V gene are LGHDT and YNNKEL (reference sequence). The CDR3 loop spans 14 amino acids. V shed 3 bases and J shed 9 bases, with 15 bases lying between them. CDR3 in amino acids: CASSQARKVGEQFF. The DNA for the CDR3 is TGTGCCAGCAGCCAGGCCAGGAAGGTCGGTGAGCAGTTCTTC.

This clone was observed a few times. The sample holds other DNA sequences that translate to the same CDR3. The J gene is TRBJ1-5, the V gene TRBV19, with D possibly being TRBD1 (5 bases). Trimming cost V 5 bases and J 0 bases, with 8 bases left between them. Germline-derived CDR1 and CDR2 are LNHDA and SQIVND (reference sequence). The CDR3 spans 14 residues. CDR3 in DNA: TGTGCCAGTAGTCCCCAGGGTAGCAATCAGCCCCAGCATTTT. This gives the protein CASSPQGSNQPQHF.

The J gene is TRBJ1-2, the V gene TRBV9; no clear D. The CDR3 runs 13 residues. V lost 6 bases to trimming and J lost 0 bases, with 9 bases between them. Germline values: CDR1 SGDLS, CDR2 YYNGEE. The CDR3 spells CASTPNTNYGYTF. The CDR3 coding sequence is TGTGCCAGCACCCCGAACACTAACTATGGCTACACCTTC.

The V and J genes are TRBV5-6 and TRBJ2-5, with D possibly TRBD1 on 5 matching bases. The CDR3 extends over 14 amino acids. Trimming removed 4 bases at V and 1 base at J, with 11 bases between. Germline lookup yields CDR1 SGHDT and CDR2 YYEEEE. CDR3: CASSISGSQETQYF. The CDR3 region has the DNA TGTGCCAGCAGCATCTCAGGGTCCCAAGAGACCCAGTACTTC.

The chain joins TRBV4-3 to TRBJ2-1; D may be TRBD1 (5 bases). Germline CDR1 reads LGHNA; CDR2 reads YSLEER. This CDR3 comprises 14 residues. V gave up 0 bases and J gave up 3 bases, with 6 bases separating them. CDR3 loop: CASSQDQGYNEQFF. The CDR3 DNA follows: TGCGCCAGCAGCCAAGATCAGGGCTACAATGAGCAGTTCTTC.

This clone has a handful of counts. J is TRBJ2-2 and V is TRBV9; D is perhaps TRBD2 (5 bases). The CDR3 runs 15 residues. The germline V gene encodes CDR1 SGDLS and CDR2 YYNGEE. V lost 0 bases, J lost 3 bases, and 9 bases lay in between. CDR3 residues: CASSVALRDTGELFF. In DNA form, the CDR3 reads TGTGCCAGCAGCGTAGCTCTGAGGGACACCGGGGAGCTGTTTTTT.

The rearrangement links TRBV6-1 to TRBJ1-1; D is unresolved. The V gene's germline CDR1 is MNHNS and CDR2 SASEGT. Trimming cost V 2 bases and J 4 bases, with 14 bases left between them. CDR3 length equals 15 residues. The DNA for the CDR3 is TGTGCCAGCAGTGAACGTAAAGACATGAGCACTGAAGCTTTCTTT. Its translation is CASSERKDMSTEAFF.

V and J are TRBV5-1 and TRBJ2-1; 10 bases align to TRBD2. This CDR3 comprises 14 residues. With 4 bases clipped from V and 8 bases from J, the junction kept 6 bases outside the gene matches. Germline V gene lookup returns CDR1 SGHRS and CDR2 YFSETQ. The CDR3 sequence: CASSTGLAEDEQFF. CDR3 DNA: TGCGCCAGCAGCACCGGACTAGCGGAGGATGAGCAGTTCTTC.

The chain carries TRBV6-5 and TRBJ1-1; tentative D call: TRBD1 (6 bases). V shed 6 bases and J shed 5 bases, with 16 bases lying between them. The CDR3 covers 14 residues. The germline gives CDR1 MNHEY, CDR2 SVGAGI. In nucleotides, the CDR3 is TGTGCCAGCAGCTTAACTCAGGGGAGAACTGAAGCTTTCTTT. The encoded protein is CASSLTQGRTEAFF.